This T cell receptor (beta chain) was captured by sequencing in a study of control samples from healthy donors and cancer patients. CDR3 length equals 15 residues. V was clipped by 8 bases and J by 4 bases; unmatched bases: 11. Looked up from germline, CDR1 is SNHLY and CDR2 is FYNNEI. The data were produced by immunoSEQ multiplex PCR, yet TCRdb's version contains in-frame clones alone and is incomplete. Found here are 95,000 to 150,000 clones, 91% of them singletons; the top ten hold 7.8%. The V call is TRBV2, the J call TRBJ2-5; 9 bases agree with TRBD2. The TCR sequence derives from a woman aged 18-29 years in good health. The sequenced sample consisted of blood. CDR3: CASSLWSGGRETQYF. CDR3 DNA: TGTGCCAGCTCCCTTTGGAGCGGGGGGCGAGAGACCCAGTACTTC.